The 3 T cell receptor beta chains below all came from one sample that was sequenced in a study of blood T cell repertoires in COVID-19. Only in-frame clones appear in the TCRdb table, and some are missing; sequencing was by immunoSEQ multiplex PCR. This table has about 300,000 clones, approximately 89% appearing once. Sequencing was performed on PBMCs or T cells enriched from blood (not recorded which). The source is a woman in her forties or fifties who had been exposed to COVID-19.

The chain links TRBV10-3 to TRBJ2-1, with TRBD1 matching over 10 bases. CDR3 size: 15 residues. CDR1 and CDR2 (germline): ENHRY, SYGVKD. V dropped 5 bases and J dropped 9; count of bases not matched to a gene: 10. The CDR3 protein is CAISFGDRGSSEQFF. CDR3 in DNA: TGTGCCATCAGTTTTGGGGACAGGGGAAGTAGTGAGCAGTTCTTC.

This chain joins TRBV7-9 and TRBJ2-2, with D perhaps matching TRBD2 (6 bases). Germline V gene lookup returns CDR1 SEHNR and CDR2 FQNEAQ (reference sequence). The CDR3 totals 15 residues. The V gene lost 5 bases and the J gene lost 1 base, with 11 bases spanning the gap. CDR3: CASSRGLENTGELFF. CDR3 nucleotide sequence: TGTGCCAGCAGCAGGGGACTCGAGAACACCGGGGAGCTGTTTTTT. The full variable domain, rest sourced from reference TRBV7-9 and TRBJ2-2, is DTGVSQNPRHKITKRGQNVTFRCDPISEHNRLYWYRQTLGQGPEFLTYFQNEAQLEKSRLLSDRFSAERPKGSFSTLEIQRTEQGDSAMYLCASSRGLENTGELFFGEGSRLTVL.

The chain uses TRBV5-1 and TRBJ2-2; perhaps TRBD2 as D (6 bases). In germline, CDR1 is SGHRS, CDR2 YFSETQ. The V end was cut by 4 bases, the J end by 0 bases, with 10 bases between. The CDR3 spans 15 residues. CDR3 in amino acids: CASSHGSANTGELFF. The CDR3 bases are TGCGCCAGCAGCCACGGGAGCGCGAACACCGGGGAGCTGTTTTTT.